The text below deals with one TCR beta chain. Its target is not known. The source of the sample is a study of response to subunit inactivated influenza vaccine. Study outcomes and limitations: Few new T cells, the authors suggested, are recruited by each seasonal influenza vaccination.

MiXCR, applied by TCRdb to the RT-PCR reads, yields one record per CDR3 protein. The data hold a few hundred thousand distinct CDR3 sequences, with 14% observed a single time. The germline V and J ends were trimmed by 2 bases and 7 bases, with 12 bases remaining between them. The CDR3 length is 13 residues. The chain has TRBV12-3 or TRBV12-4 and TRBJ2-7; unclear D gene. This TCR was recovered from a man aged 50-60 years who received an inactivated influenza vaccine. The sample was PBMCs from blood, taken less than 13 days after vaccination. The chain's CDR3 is CASSLTRFGEQYF. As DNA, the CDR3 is TGTGCCAGCAGTTTAACTCGGTTTGGAGAGCAGTACTTC.